This T cell receptor (beta chain) was sequenced in a study of cytomegalovirus exposure and HLA in healthy donors. Study as a whole: HLA-typed donors were the source of tens of millions of unique TCRs held in an early data release.

This CDR3 is 15 amino acids long. Trimming took off 2 bases at V and 5 bases at J, with 12 bases between the two ends. Germline V gives CDR1 MNHEY, CDR2 SMNVEV (reference sequence). Broader study findings: Accurate prediction of HLA-A and HLA-B alleles (for most subjects) was reportedly achieved from TCR beta sequences. Cytomegalovirus status, reportedly, was diagnosed with high specificity and sensitivity by the classifier. The study recorded some 160 TCR beta chains that were cytomegalovirus-associated.

13 Jbeta primers and 60 Vbeta primers were used for the PCR. Here immunoSEQ multiplex PCR was the method, and the copy in TCRdb shows in-frame clones only, minus some. The table records hundreds of thousands of clones, about 90% of them present only once. Concerning this clone itself: The antigen remains unidentified.

The source is a woman aged 18-29 years in good health and CMV-seronegative. The chain has TRBV27 and TRBJ1-4; D is possibly TRBD1 (5 bases). Sequenced material: PBMCs. The CDR3 reads CASSLEGEGNEKLFF. CDR3 DNA sequence: TGTGCCAGCAGTTTAGAAGGGGAGGGAAATGAAAAACTGTTTTTT.